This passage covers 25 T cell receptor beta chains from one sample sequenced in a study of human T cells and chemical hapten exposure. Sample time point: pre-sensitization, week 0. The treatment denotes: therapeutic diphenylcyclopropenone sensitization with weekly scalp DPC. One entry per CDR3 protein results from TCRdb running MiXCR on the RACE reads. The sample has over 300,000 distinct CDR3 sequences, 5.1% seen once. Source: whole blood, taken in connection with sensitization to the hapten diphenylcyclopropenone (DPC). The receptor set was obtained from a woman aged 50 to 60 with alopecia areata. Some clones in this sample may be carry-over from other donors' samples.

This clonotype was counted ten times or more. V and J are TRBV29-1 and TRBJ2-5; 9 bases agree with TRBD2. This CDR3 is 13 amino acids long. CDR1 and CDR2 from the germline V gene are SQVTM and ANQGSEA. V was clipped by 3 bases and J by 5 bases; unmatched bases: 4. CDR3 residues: CSVDPSGAETQYF. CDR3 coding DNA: TGCAGCGTTGATCCTAGCGGGGCGGAGACCCAGTACTTC.

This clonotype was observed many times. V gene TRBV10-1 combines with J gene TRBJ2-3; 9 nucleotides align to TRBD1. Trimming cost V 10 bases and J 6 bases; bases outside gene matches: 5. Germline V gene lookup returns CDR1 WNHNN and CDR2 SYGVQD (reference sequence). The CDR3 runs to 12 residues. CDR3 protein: CATGTGRDTQYF. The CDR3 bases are TGCGCCACCGGGACAGGGAGGGATACGCAGTATTTT.

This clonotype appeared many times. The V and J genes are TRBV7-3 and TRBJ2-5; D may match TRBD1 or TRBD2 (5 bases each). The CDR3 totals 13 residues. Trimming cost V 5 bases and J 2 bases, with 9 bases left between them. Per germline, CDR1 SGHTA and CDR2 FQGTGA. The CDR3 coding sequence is TGTGCCAGCAGCCGGGACCCGCAAGAGACCCAGTACTTC. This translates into CASSRDPQETQYF.

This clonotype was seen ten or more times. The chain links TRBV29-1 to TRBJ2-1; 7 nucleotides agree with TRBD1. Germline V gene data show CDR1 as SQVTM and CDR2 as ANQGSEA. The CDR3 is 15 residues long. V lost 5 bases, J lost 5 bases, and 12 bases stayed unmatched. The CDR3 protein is CSVQLGQKKDNEQFF. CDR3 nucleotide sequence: TGCAGCGTTCAGTTGGGACAGAAAAAGGACAATGAGCAGTTCTTC.

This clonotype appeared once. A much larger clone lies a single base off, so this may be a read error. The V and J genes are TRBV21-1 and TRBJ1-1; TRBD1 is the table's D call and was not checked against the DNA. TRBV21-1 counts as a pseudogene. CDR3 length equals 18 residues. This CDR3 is CASSKGDSSGGMNTEAFF. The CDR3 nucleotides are TGTGCCAGCAGCAAAGGGGATTCGTCAGGGGGCATGAACACTGAAGCTTTCTTT.

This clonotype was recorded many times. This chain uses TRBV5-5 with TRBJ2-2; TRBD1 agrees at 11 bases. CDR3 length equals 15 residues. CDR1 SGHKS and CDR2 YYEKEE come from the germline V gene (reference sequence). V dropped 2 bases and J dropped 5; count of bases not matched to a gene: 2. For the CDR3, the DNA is TGTGCCAGCAGCTTTGGACAGGGGGCGACCGGGGAGCTGTTTTTT. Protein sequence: CASSFGQGATGELFF.

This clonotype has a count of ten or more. The DNA of the CDR3 is TGTGCCAGCAGTCTCACCGGCCCCTACGAGCAGTACTTC. Amino acid sequence: CASSLTGPYEQYF. The chain combines TRBV28 with TRBJ2-7, with D hard to call. V was cut by 5 bases and J by 2 bases, with 10 bases left in between. CDR3 length: 13 amino acids. Germline lookup yields CDR1 MDHEN and CDR2 SYDVKM. The complete variable domain, with remaining parts taken from reference TRBV28 and TRBJ2-7, reads DVKVTQSSRYLVKRTGEKVFLECVQDMDHENMFWYRQDPGLGLRLIYFSYDVKMKEKGDIPEGYSVSREKKERFSLILESASTNQTSMYLCASSLTGPYEQYFGPGTRLTVT.

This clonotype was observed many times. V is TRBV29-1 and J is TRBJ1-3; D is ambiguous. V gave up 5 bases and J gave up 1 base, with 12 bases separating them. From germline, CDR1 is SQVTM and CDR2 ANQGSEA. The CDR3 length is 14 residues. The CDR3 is CSVSELISGNTIYF. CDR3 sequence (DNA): TGCAGCGTTTCAGAGCTAATATCTGGAAACACCATATATTTT.

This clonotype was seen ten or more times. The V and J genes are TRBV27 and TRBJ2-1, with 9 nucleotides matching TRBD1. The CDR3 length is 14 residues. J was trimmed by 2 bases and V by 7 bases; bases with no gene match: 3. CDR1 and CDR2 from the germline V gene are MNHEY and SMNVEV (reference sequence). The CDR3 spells CASMDRGTYNEQFF. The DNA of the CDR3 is TGTGCCAGCATGGACAGGGGCACCTACAATGAGCAGTTCTTC.

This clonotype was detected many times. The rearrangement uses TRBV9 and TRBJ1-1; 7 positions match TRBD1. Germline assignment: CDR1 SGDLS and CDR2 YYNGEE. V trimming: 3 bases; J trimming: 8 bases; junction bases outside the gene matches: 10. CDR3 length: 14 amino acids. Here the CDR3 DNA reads TGTGCCAGCAGCGCGTCCCTAAGGGGGCGCGAAGCTTTCTTT. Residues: CASSASLRGREAFF. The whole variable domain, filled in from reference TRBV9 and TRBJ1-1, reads DSGVTQTPKHLITATGQRVTLRCSPRSGDLSVYWYQQSLDQGLQFLIQYYNGEERAKGNILERFSAQQFPDLHSELNLSSLELGDSALYFCASSASLRGREAFFGQGTRLTVV.

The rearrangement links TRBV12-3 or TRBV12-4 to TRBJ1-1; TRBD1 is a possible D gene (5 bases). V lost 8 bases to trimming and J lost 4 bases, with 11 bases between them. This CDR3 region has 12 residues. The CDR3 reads CASWMGVTEAFF. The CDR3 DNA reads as TGTGCCAGCTGGATGGGGGTCACTGAAGCTTTCTTT.

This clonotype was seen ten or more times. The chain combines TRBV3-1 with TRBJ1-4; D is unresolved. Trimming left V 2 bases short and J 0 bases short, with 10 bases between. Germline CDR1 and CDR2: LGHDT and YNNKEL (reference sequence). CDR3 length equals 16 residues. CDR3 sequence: CASSQTAIATNEKLFF. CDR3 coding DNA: TGTGCCAGCAGCCAAACAGCCATTGCAACTAATGAAAAACTGTTTTTT.

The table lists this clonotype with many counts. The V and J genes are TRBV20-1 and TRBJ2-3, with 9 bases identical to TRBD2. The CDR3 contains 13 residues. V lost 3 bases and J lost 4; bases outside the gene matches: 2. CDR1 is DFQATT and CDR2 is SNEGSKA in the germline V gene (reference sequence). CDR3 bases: TGCAGTGCTAGTCAGCGGGGGGCAGATACGCAGTATTTT. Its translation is CSASQRGADTQYF.

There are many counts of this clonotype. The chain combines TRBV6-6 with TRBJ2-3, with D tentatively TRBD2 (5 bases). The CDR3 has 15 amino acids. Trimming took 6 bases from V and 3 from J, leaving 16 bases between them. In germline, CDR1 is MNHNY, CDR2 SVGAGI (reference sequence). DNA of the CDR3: TGTGCCAGCAGCTTGACTAAGTCGGGGACAGATACGCAGTATTTT. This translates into CASSLTKSGTDTQYF.

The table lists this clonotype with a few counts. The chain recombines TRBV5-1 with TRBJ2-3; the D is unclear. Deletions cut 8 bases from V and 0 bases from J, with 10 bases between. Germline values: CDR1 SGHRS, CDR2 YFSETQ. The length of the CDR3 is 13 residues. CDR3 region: CASYSPSTDTQYF. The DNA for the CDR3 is TGCGCCAGTTACAGCCCTAGCACAGATACGCAGTATTTT.

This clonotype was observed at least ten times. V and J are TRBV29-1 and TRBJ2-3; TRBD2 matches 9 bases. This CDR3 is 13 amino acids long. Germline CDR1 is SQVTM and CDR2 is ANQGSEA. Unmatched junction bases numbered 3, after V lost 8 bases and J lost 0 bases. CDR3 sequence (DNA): TGCAGCCTTACTAGCGGGAGCACAGATACGCAGTATTTT. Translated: CSLTSGSTDTQYF.

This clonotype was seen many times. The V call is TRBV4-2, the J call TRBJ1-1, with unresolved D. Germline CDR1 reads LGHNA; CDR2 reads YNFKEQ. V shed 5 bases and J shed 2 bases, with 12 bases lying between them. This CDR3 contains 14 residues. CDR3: CASSTAHVNTEAFF. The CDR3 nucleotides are TGTGCCAGCAGCACCGCCCACGTTAACACTGAAGCTTTCTTT.

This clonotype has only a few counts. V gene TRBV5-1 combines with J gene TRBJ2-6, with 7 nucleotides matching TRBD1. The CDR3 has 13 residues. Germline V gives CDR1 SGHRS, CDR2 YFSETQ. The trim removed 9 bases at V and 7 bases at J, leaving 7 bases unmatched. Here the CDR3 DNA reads TGCGCCACCGGGACAGATGGAGCCAACGTCCTGACTTTC. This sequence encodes CATGTDGANVLTF. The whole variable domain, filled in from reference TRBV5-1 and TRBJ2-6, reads KAGVTQTPRYLIKTRGQQVTLSCSPISGHRSVSWYQQTPGQGLQFLFEYFSETQRNKGNFPGRFSGRQFSNSRSEMNVSTLELGDSALYLCATGTDGANVLTFGAGSRLTVL.

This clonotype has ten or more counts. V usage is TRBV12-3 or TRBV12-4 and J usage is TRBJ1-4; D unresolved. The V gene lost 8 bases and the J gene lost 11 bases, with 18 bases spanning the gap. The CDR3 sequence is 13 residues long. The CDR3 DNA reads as TGTGCCAGCCTCGGGCTGACCTCCGAGAAACTGTTTTTT. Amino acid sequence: CASLGLTSEKLFF.

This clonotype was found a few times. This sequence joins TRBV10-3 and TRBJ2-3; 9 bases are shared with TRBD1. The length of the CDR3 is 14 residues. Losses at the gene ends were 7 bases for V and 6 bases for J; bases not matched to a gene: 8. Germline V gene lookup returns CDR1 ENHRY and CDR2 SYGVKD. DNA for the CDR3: TGTGCCATCACCGAGACAGGGGGTAGGGATACGCAGTATTTT. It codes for CAITETGGRDTQYF.

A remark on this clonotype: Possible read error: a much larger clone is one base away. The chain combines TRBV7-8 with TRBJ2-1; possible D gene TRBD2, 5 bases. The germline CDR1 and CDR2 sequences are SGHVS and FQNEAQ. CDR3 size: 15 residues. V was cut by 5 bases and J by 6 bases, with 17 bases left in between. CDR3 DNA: TGTGCCAGCAGCCCATACCGAGGGCCTTGCAATGAGCAGTTCTTC. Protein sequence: CASSPYRGPCNEQFF. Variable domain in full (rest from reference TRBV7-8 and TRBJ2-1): GAGVSQSPRYKVAKRGQDVALRCDPISGHVSLFWYQQALGQGPEFLTYFQNEAQLDKSGLPSDRFFAERPEGSVSTLKIQRTQQEDSAVYLCASSPYRGPCNEQFFGPGTRLTVL.

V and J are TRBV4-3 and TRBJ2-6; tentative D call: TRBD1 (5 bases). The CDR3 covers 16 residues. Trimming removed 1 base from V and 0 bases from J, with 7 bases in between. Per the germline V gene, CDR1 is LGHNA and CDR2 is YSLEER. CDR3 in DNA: TGCGCCAGCAGCCAAGGACAGAGCTCTGGGGCCAACGTCCTGACTTTC. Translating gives CASSQGQSSGANVLTF.

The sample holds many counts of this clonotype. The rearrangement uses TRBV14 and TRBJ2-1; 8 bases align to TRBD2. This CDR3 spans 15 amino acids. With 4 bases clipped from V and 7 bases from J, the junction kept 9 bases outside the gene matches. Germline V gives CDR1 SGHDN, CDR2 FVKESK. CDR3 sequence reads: CASSRQRTSWNEQFF. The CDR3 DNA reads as TGTGCCAGCAGCCGACAGAGGACTAGCTGGAATGAGCAGTTCTTC.

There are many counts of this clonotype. CDR3 nucleotide sequence: TGTGCCAGCAGTTTTGGAACCGGGGCAGGGCGCACAGATACGCAGTATTTT. This codes for CASSFGTGAGRTDTQYF. V and J are TRBV27 and TRBJ2-3; D might be TRBD1 or TRBD2, each matching 5 bases. CDR3 length: 17 amino acids. From germline, CDR1 is MNHEY and CDR2 SMNVEV (reference sequence). Trimming removed 3 bases at V and 1 base at J, with 17 bases between.

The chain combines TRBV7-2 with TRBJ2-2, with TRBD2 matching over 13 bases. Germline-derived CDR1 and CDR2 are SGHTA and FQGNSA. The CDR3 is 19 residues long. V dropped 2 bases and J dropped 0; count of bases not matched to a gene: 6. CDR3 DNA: TGTGCCAGCAGCTTAAGACTAGCGGGGGGCTACCCGAACACCGGGGAGCTGTTTTTT. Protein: CASSLRLAGGYPNTGELFF. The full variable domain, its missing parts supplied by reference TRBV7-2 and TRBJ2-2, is GAGVSQSPSNKVTEKGKDVELRCDPISGHTALYWYRQSLGQGLEFLIYFQGNSAPDKSGLPSDRFSAERTGGSVSTLTIQRTQQEDSAVYLCASSLRLAGGYPNTGELFFGEGSRLTVL.